The rows below give T cell receptor beta chains drawn from one sample of a study of blood T cell repertoires in COVID-19. The assay was immunoSEQ multiplex PCR, and TCRdb's table has in-frame clones only and misses some. The sample has 300,000 to 350,000 clones, 80% to 90% seen once; the top ten hold less than 6.5%. The sequencing sample was made of PBMCs or T cells enriched from blood (not recorded which). These receptors all come from a man in his thirties or forties who had recovered from COVID-19. Both conserved end residues are part of each CDR3. A D gene is named only where the DNA matches it firmly. Expanded clones are given a class, and other clones once, few, many or no size at all.

D | J | size | V | DNA | CDR3
- | TRBJ1-2 | - | TRBV2 | TGTGCCAGCAGTGCGTCTGCGGTAGCTAACTATGGCTACACCTTC | CASSASAVANYGYTF
TRBD1 | TRBJ1-2 | - | TRBV28 | TGTGCCAGCAGCGACGGGACAGGGGCCTCCTTGGGGGGCTACACCTTC | CASSDGTGASLGGYTF
TRBD1 | TRBJ1-5 | - | TRBV11-3 | TGTGCCAGCAGCTTAGATCTGTGGGACAGGGGTTTCGGGAATCAGCCCCAGCATTTT | CASSLDLWDRGFGNQPQHF
TRBD1 | TRBJ1-2 | - | TRBV9 | TGTGCCAGCAGCGGGACAGGTGGGGGATACTATGGCTACACCTTC | CASSGTGGGYYGYTF
TRBD1 | TRBJ2-5 | - | TRBV3-1/TRBV3-2 | TGTGCCAGCAGCCCCGCTAAAAGTTGGGACAGGGACTATCAAGAGACCCAGTACTTC | CASSPAKSWDRDYQETQYF
- | TRBJ1-5 | - | TRBV14 | TGTGCCAGCAGTATGAAAAGGGCAGGGAATCAGCCCCAGCATTTT | CASSMKRAGNQPQHF
TRBD2 | TRBJ2-7 | once | TRBV4-1 | TGCGCCAGCAGCCAAGCAATAGCGGGGGGGACCTACGAGCAGTACTTC | CASSQAIAGGTYEQYF
- | TRBJ2-3 | - | TRBV10-1 | TGCGCCAGCTCCGGGGGTCGAGCAGATACGCAGTATTTT | CASSGGRADTQYF
- | TRBJ2-7 | once | TRBV7-9 | TGTGCCAGCAGCTTAGTGGGCAGCTCCTACGAGCAGTACTTC | CASSLVGSSYEQYF
TRBD1 | TRBJ1-4 | once | TRBV7-6 | TGTGCCAGCAGCCCTCGGACAGGGGTAAAAGAAAAACTGTTTTTT | CASSPRTGVKEKLFF
- | TRBJ2-2 | - | TRBV11-3 | TGTGCCAGCAGCTTAGCATCAGGGTGGGCCGGGGAGCTGTTTTTT | CASSLASGWAGELFF
- | TRBJ1-6 | - | TRBV10-1 | TGCGCCAGCAGTGTCGGGGTGGATTCACCCCTCCACTTT | CASSVGVDSPLHF
TRBD1 | TRBJ1-2 | - | TRBV14 | TGTGCCAGCAGCCCGACACAGGGGGTAGGCTATGGCTACACCTTC | CASSPTQGVGYGYTF
- | TRBJ2-1 | - | TRBV5-1 | TGCGCCAGCAGCTATGGTTCAGGGAATGAGCAGTTCTTC | CASSYGSGNEQFF
TRBD2 | TRBJ2-5 | - | TRBV2 | TGTGCCAGCAGTGTAAGGGGAGGGACTCAAGAGACCCAGTACTTC | CASSVRGGTQETQYF
- | TRBJ2-1 | - | TRBV7-9 | TGTGCCAGCGGATACAGGGCGTACAATGAGCAGTTCTTC | CASGYRAYNEQFF
- | TRBJ2-7 | - | TRBV7-8 | TGTGCCAGCAGCCACAAAATCGAGCAGTACTTC | CASSHKIEQYF
- | TRBJ2-5 | - | TRBV10-1 | TGCGCCAGCAGTGTTGGAGGGGACGGGGAGACCCAGTACTTC | CASSVGGDGETQYF
TRBD2 | TRBJ2-1 | - | TRBV30 | TGTGCCTGGAGTGTAATTACCTTAGCGGGGGGGTCCTACAATGAGCAGTTCTTC | CAWSVITLAGGSYNEQFF
- | TRBJ1-4 | - | TRBV29-1 | TGCAGCGTAGCAGGGGTGGGTGAAAAACTGTTTTTT | CSVAGVGEKLFF
TRBD1 | TRBJ2-7 | - | TRBV5-4 | TGTGCCAGCAGCTTAGGGACAGCTGACGAGCAGTACTTC | CASSLGTADEQYF
- | TRBJ1-4 | once | TRBV27 | TGTGCCAGCACCCCGGGGTTCGGAGAAAAACTGTTTTTT | CASTPGFGEKLFF
TRBD1 | TRBJ2-2 | - | TRBV7-7 | TGTGCCAGCAGCTTAGCGCCCTTCGGGACAGCCACCGGGGAGCTGTTTTTT | CASSLAPFGTATGELFF
TRBD1 | TRBJ2-7 | - | TRBV11-2 | TGTGCCAGCAGCCCACTTAGGACAGGGAGCTACGAGCAGTACTTC | CASSPLRTGSYEQYF